What follows is one TCR beta chain and its context. The data were taken from a study of control samples from healthy donors and cancer patients. The V end was cut by 4 bases, the J end by 0 bases, with 7 bases between. The CDR3 loop spans 12 amino acids. Looked up from germline, CDR1 is SQVTM and CDR2 is ANQGSEA. Profiled with immunoSEQ multiplex PCR; TCRdb holds only in-frame clones, not every one. The sample records roughly 70,000 clones, approximately 80% being singletons. The specimen sequenced was blood. The receptor was isolated from a man aged 45-65 years in good health. The chain joins TRBV29-1 to TRBJ2-7; D is possibly TRBD1 (5 bases). CDR3 sequence reads: CSVVDSSYEQYF. Here the CDR3 DNA reads TGCAGCGTTGTTGACAGCTCCTACGAGCAGTACTTC.